This T cell receptor (beta chain) was recovered during a study of T cell repertoires in cytomegalovirus infection. For the study at large: Carrying CMV and the relevant HLA type showed in public TCR beta signatures.

TCRdb re-called the reads through MiXCR, storing one row per CDR3 protein. The table has 46,000 or so distinct CDR3 sequences, 20% to 25% seen once. General observations from the study: HLA-C-restricted CMV-specific TCR beta clonotypes were dominant in the ex vivo response. Public TCR beta family frequency separated CMV-and-HLA carriers, including in an independent cohort.

The V gene's germline CDR1 is SGDLS and CDR2 YYNGEE. This CDR3 comprises 14 residues. The V end was cut by 2 bases, the J end by 0 bases, with 8 bases between. Comments on this clonotype: As yet, its antigen is unknown.

The receptor's source is a human donor in good health (CMV status not recorded). Some clones in this sample may be carry-over from other donors' samples. The sample comprised PBMCs, sequenced either directly or after in vitro stimulation (not recorded which). This chain links TRBV9 with TRBJ1-1; D call uncertain. CDR3 region: CASSVDVLNTEAFF. For the CDR3, the DNA is TGTGCCAGCAGCGTCGATGTTCTGAACACTGAAGCTTTCTTT.